This T cell receptor beta chain was retrieved from a study of blood T cell repertoires in COVID-19. Turning to the study itself: Samples came from the United States, Italy and Spain, spanning acute and convalescent COVID-19. PBMCs, B-cell-depleted T cells, or T cells provided the cDNA or gDNA that made up the material.

Per the original data handling: Reference gene primer amplification yielded estimated nucleated cell counts. The protocol was immunoSEQ multiplex PCR, while the TCRdb copy is restricted to in-frame clones and leaves out a portion. V, J and clone size are those of that table, while D and trimming were read from the DNA. The table lists approximately 200,000 clones, around four fifths of them singletons, with 8% to 11% in the top ten. Seattle patient enrollment occurred during active infection, with longitudinal follow-up thereafter. This clone was seen only a few times. The material sequenced was peripheral blood. This TCR was recovered from a woman aged 80 or older with COVID-19, enrolled during active disease.

The CDR3 DNA sequence: TGTGCCAGCATTCCAAGGACAGGAACGGCCGTGGCTTTCTTT. Encoded protein: CASIPRTGTAVAFF. This chain joins TRBV28 and TRBJ1-1, with TRBD1 identical over 7 bases. The CDR3 consists of 14 residues. Germline lookup yields CDR1 MDHEN and CDR2 SYDVKM. V shed 7 bases and J 11 bases; nucleotides not matched to a gene: 16.